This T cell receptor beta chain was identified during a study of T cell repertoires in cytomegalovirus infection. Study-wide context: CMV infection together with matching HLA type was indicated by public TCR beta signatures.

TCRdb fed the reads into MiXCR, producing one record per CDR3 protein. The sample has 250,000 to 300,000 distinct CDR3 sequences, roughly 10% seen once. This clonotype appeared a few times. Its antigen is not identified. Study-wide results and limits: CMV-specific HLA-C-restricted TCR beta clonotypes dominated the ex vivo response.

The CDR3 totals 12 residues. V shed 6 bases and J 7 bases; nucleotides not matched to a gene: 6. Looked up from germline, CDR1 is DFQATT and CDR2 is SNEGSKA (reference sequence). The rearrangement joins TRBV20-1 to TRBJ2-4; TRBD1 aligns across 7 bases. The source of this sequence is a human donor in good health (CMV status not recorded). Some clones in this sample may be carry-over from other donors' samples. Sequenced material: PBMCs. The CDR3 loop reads CSARQGMNIQYF. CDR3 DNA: TGCAGTGCCCGACAGGGAATGAACATTCAGTACTTC.